These T cell receptor beta chains were read from a single sample in a study of OX40 agonist ivuxolimab in advanced cancers. TCRdb's copy holds only in-frame clones and misses some; the assay was immunoSEQ multiplex PCR. The sample consists of 30,000 or so clones, about 88% of them appearing once. The material was CD4+ or CD8+ T cells sorted from blood, obtained in a trial of the OX40 agonist ivuxolimab. These receptors came from an adult with an advanced solid tumor such as melanoma, head and neck, liver or kidney cancer. The CDR3 runs from the conserved cysteine through the conserved F or W. D genes are given only for firm matches. Only part of the rows carry a size: once, few, many, or a class if the clone is expanded.

j_gene: TRBJ1-1; v_gene: TRBV7-9; d_gene: -; abundance: -; CDR3aa: CASSFERANTEAFF; CDR3nt: TGTGCCAGCAGCTTCGAAAGGGCGAACACTGAAGCTTTCTTT
j_gene: TRBJ2-3; v_gene: TRBV5-4; d_gene: -; abundance: -; CDR3aa: CASSPSPGDNTDTQYF; CDR3nt: TGTGCCAGCAGCCCATCGCCAGGGGACAACACAGATACGCAGTATTTT
j_gene: TRBJ2-7; v_gene: TRBV6-1; d_gene: TRBD1; abundance: -; CDR3aa: CASSGDSYEQYF; CDR3nt: TGTGCCAGCAGTGGGGACAGCTACGAGCAGTACTTC
j_gene: TRBJ2-5; v_gene: TRBV2; d_gene: TRBD2; abundance: once; CDR3aa: CASSEARGLAGGGETQYF; CDR3nt: TGTGCCAGCAGTGAAGCGCGGGGACTAGCGGGGGGCGGAGAGACCCAGTACTTC
j_gene: TRBJ1-1; v_gene: TRBV7-2; d_gene: -; abundance: -; CDR3aa: CASSLNTEAFF; CDR3nt: TGTGCCAGCAGCTTAAACACTGAAGCTTTCTTT
j_gene: TRBJ1-1; v_gene: TRBV11-3; d_gene: -; abundance: -; CDR3aa: CASSFTVNTEAFF; CDR3nt: TGTGCCAGCAGCTTCACCGTGAACACTGAAGCTTTCTTT
j_gene: TRBJ1-2; v_gene: TRBV4-3; d_gene: -; abundance: -; CDR3aa: CASSQGWGNYGYTF; CDR3nt: TGCGCCAGCAGCCAAGGTTGGGGTAACTATGGCTACACCTTC
j_gene: TRBJ1-1; v_gene: TRBV14; d_gene: -; abundance: -; CDR3aa: CASSLGSEAFF; CDR3nt: TGTGCCAGCAGCCTAGGGTCTGAAGCTTTCTTT
j_gene: TRBJ1-1; v_gene: TRBV27; d_gene: -; abundance: -; CDR3aa: CASGGTTEAFF; CDR3nt: TGTGCCAGCGGAGGGACCACTGAAGCTTTCTTT
j_gene: TRBJ2-2; v_gene: TRBV19; d_gene: -; abundance: once; CDR3aa: CATRLGSEIPGELFF; CDR3nt: TGTGCCACCCGGCTGGGTAGTGAAATCCCCGGGGAGCTGTTTTTT
j_gene: TRBJ2-7; v_gene: TRBV28; d_gene: TRBD1; abundance: -; CDR3aa: CASSSRTGNPYEQYF; CDR3nt: TGTGCCAGCAGTTCACGGACAGGGAACCCCTACGAGCAGTACTTC
j_gene: TRBJ2-7; v_gene: TRBV28; d_gene: TRBD1; abundance: once; CDR3aa: CASSPRQGPREDEQYF; CDR3nt: TGTGCCAGCAGTCCTCGACAGGGCCCTAGAGAGGACGAGCAGTACTTC
j_gene: TRBJ2-7; v_gene: TRBV25-1; d_gene: -; abundance: few; CDR3aa: CASSESLEEVGEQYF; CDR3nt: TGTGCCAGCAGTGAATCCCTAGAAGAAGTTGGCGAGCAGTACTTC
j_gene: TRBJ2-7; v_gene: TRBV10-1; d_gene: TRBD1; abundance: -; CDR3aa: CASSETGQGNEQYF; CDR3nt: TGCGCCAGCAGTGAGACGGGACAGGGTAACGAGCAGTACTTC
j_gene: TRBJ1-1; v_gene: TRBV7-9; d_gene: -; abundance: -; CDR3aa: CASSYLGGTEAFF; CDR3nt: TGTGCCAGCAGCTACCTAGGGGGGACTGAAGCTTTCTTT
j_gene: TRBJ2-3; v_gene: TRBV5-6; d_gene: TRBD1; abundance: -; CDR3aa: CASSLGGGADTQYF; CDR3nt: TGTGCCAGCAGCTTGGGAGGGGGCGCAGATACGCAGTATTTT
j_gene: TRBJ1-1; v_gene: TRBV28; d_gene: TRBD1; abundance: -; CDR3aa: CASSSLDRGTLNTEAFF; CDR3nt: TGTGCCAGCAGTTCCTTGGACAGGGGGACCCTGAACACTGAAGCTTTCTTT
j_gene: TRBJ2-1; v_gene: TRBV25-1; d_gene: -; abundance: -; CDR3aa: CASEDPGREQFF; CDR3nt: TGTGCCAGCGAGGACCCCGGAAGGGAGCAGTTCTTC
j_gene: TRBJ2-1; v_gene: TRBV7-3; d_gene: TRBD2; abundance: -; CDR3aa: CASSSPLAGAEQFF; CDR3nt: TGTGCCAGCAGCTCCCCTTTAGCGGGAGCTGAGCAGTTCTTC
j_gene: TRBJ2-3; v_gene: TRBV13; d_gene: TRBD1; abundance: -; CDR3aa: CASSWGGTGVADTQYF; CDR3nt: TGTGCCAGCAGCTGGGGAGGGACAGGGGTTGCAGATACGCAGTATTTT
j_gene: TRBJ2-6; v_gene: TRBV6-5; d_gene: -; abundance: -; CDR3aa: CASSYGGSGANVLTF; CDR3nt: TGTGCCAGCAGTTACGGAGGGTCCGGGGCCAACGTCCTGACTTTC
j_gene: TRBJ2-1; v_gene: TRBV27; d_gene: -; abundance: -; CDR3aa: CASSLGGNEQFF; CDR3nt: TGTGCCAGCAGTTTAGGGGGAAATGAGCAGTTCTTC
j_gene: TRBJ1-3; v_gene: TRBV19; d_gene: -; abundance: once; CDR3aa: CASSIGGPNTIYF; CDR3nt: TGTGCCAGTAGTATAGGGGGGCCGAACACCATATATTTT
j_gene: TRBJ2-5; v_gene: TRBV7-9; d_gene: -; abundance: -; CDR3aa: CASVPTGKEETQYF; CDR3nt: TGTGCCAGCGTGCCCACGGGGAAGGAAGAGACCCAGTACTTC
j_gene: TRBJ2-2; v_gene: TRBV13; d_gene: TRBD1; abundance: -; CDR3aa: CASSPWTGGRDGELFF; CDR3nt: TGTGCCAGCAGCCCCTGGACAGGGGGCAGGGACGGGGAGCTGTTTTTT
j_gene: TRBJ2-4; v_gene: TRBV19; d_gene: -; abundance: -; CDR3aa: CASSTLPTRNIQYF; CDR3nt: TGTGCCAGTAGCACCTTACCGACGCGGAACATTCAGTACTTC
j_gene: TRBJ2-3; v_gene: TRBV5-1; d_gene: -; abundance: -; CDR3aa: CASSFPAGDTDTQYF; CDR3nt: TGCGCCAGCAGCTTCCCAGCGGGCGACACAGATACGCAGTATTTT